This TCR beta chain was captured in a study of blood T cell repertoires in COVID-19 (dated by TCRdb to 2020 to 2021). In the study overall: Samples from collaborators originated in the United States, Italy and Spain and spanned both the acute and convalescent phases of COVID-19. Samples were obtained from the ongoing ImmuneRACE study (first 160 participants) and from over 1,000 subjects provided by 6 global collaborators. Deeply sampled blood TCRbeta repertoires from subjects exposed to, actively infected with, or recovered from COVID-19 were included in the dataset. The material from the prospective study consisted of cDNA or gDNA derived from T cells, B-cell-depleted T cells, or PBMCs. Nearly every sample came with metadata listing a de-identified subject ID, COVID-19 status, age in years and sex. Where HLA class I and class II types were available, the types were taken from metadata supplied by the sample provider, not from assay-based typing. The repertoires were made available in a free public database intended to serve as a resource for research on the immune response to SARS-CoV-2. Points the paper makes about the study in general: The quantity of clinical and demographic metadata differed by source and by participant and was supplied without curation.

As concerns this clone: What this receptor recognizes is not known. One base away there is no much larger clone; base qualities are not given.

The immunoSEQ Assay, a bias-controlled multiplex PCR, was used to amplify TCRbeta CDR3 regions from genomic DNA. Regarding the original processing steps: Within the assay, amplification of reference gene primers was used to estimate how many nucleated cells each sample contained. Sequence reads were collapsed and filtered to measure the absolute abundance of every unique TCRbeta CDR3 rearrangement. Productive Simpson clonality was computed per sample as the square root of Simpson's diversity index over productive rearrangements. TCRdb holds this immuneACCESS table with in-frame rearrangements only. Some clones are missing; in checked studies, unresolved V genes explain under half, and the rest has no known cause. The DNA was the basis for D and trimming; V, J and clone size are from that table. The sample has approximately 130,000 clones on record, 75% to 90% of them singletons. 4.3% of the sample is held by the ten biggest clonotypes.

From the germline V gene, CDR1 is SGHTA and CDR2 is FQGNSA. Ends trimmed: V by 0 bases, J by 3 bases; bases unmatched to a gene: 11. The CDR3 has 20 amino acids, counting the end cysteine and phenylalanine. This entry keeps only the CDR3 DNA: 60 bases, framed from base 1. Each collaborating institution followed its own protocols to collect whole blood in K2EDTA tubes. Collaborator samples were shipped for TCRbeta analysis as frozen whole blood, isolated PBMCs, or DNA extracted from either sample type. The clonotype was recovered from a human donor in a cohort sampled during active COVID-19. The sample consisted of peripheral blood. The chain was built from TRBV7-2 and TRBJ2-3; the junction holds 14 bases that match TRBD2. The base sequence is TGTGCCAGCAGCTTAGCGGCGGGGACTAGCGGGAGCTCCCTAACAGATACGCAGTATTTT. Protein translation: CASSLAAGTSGSSLTDTQYF.